The 21 T cell receptor beta chains in this list originate from one sample, sequenced in a study of T cell responses to AZD1222 COVID-19 vaccine. Profiling relied on immunoSEQ multiplex PCR, and the TCRdb table lists in-frame clones only, not all of them. The repertoire consists of 97,000 or so clones, with over 75% occurring once and the leading ten covering less than 3.5%. Sequencing used peripheral blood, obtained on day 0 of AZD1222 vaccination. The receptors originated from an adult in good health.

J is TRBJ1-6 and V is TRBV3-1 (or the pseudogene TRBV3-2), with 9 bases aligning to TRBD1. With 2 bases clipped from V and 7 bases from J, the junction kept 12 bases outside the gene matches. This CDR3 comprises 18 residues. CDR1 and CDR2 (germline): LGHDT, YNNKEL (reference sequence). CDR3 nucleotide sequence: TGTGCCAGCAGCCAACCCGGACAGGGGCGGGTGTGGAATTCACCCCTCCACTTT. Its translation: CASSQPGQGRVWNSPLHF.

The rearrangement joins TRBV19 to TRBJ1-5, with D perhaps matching TRBD1 (5 bases). V lost 7 bases, J lost 7 bases, and 17 bases lay in between. The CDR3 runs to 14 residues. Per germline, CDR1 LNHDA and CDR2 SQIVND (reference sequence). The CDR3 DNA is TGTGCCAGTACCATGGGGGGGATGGGGCAGCCCCAGCATTTT. Translating it yields CASTMGGMGQPQHF.

Here the CDR3 reads CASSSLDRLHTGQFF. CDR3 DNA: TGTGCCAGCAGTTCACTAGACAGACTGCATACCGGGCAGTTCTTC. The rearrangement joins TRBV6-5 to TRBJ2-1; D could derive from TRBD1 or TRBD2 (5 bases each). The CDR3 spans 15 residues. Germline V gene sequence: CDR1 MNHEY, CDR2 SVGAGI. V lost 4 bases and J lost 12, with 22 bases in between.

CDR3 DNA: TGTGCCAGCACTAATCAACCGTTTCCCTACAATGAGCAGTTCTTC. This encodes CASTNQPFPYNEQFF. V is TRBV3-1 (or the pseudogene TRBV3-2) and J is TRBJ2-1; unclear D gene. The germline V and J ends were trimmed by 7 bases and 2 bases, with 15 bases remaining between them. Germline V lookup: CDR1 LGHDT, CDR2 YNNKEL (reference sequence). The CDR3 contains 15 residues.

This chain links TRBV18 with TRBJ2-1; the D gene is possibly TRBD2 (6 bases). V was clipped by 0 bases and J by 4 bases, with 10 bases between them. CDR1 and CDR2 (germline): KGHSH, LQKENI. The length of the CDR3 is 15 residues. The CDR3 sequence: CASSPPSGGYNEQFF. The DNA for the CDR3 is TGTGCCAGCTCACCACCTAGCGGAGGATACAATGAGCAGTTCTTC. The whole variable domain, filled in from reference TRBV18 and TRBJ2-1, reads NAGVMQNPRHLVRRRGQEARLRCSPMKGHSHVYWYRQLPEEGLKFMVYLQKENIIDESGMPKERFSAEFPKEGPSILRIQQVVRGDSAAYFCASSPPSGGYNEQFFGPGTRLTVL.

This sequence joins TRBV2 and TRBJ1-5; 9 nucleotides align to TRBD1. Unmatched junction bases numbered 2, after V lost 5 bases and J lost 0 bases. This CDR3 is built from 15 residues. Germline lookup yields CDR1 SNHLY and CDR2 FYNNEI. CDR3 nucleotide sequence: TGTGCCAGCAGTAAGGACAGGGGTAGCAATCAGCCCCAGCATTTT. This translates into CASSKDRGSNQPQHF. Together with reference TRBV2 and TRBJ1-5, the CDR3 gives the full variable domain: EPEVTQTPSHQVTQMGQEVILRCVPISNHLYFYWYRQILGQKVEFLVSFYNNEISEKSEIFDDQFSVERPDGSNFTLKIRSTKLEDSAMYFCASSKDRGSNQPQHFGDGTRLSIL.

The genes are TRBV24-1 and TRBJ2-3; maybe TRBD2 (5 bases). Looked up from germline, CDR1 is KGHDR and CDR2 is SFDVKD. The CDR3 length is 14 residues. V was shortened by 6 bases and J by 1 base, with 10 bases between the two germline ends. The CDR3 region has the DNA TGTGCCACCAGTAAGCGGTGGGGCACAGATACGCAGTATTTT. Translated: CATSKRWGTDTQYF.

The chain recombines TRBV28 with TRBJ2-7; 13 bases are shared with TRBD2. The germline CDR1 and CDR2 sequences are MDHEN and SYDVKM. The CDR3 has 18 amino acids. The junction had 13 bases not matched to a gene; V was cut back by 6 bases and J by 2 bases. The CDR3 region is CASSPSGPGTSGAYEQYF. In DNA, the CDR3 is TGTGCCAGCAGCCCATCGGGCCCCGGGACTAGCGGGGCCTACGAGCAGTACTTC. The complete variable domain, with remaining parts taken from reference TRBV28 and TRBJ2-7, reads DVKVTQSSRYLVKRTGEKVFLECVQDMDHENMFWYRQDPGLGLRLIYFSYDVKMKEKGDIPEGYSVSREKKERFSLILESASTNQTSMYLCASSPSGPGTSGAYEQYFGPGTRLTVT.

V and J are TRBV5-6 and TRBJ2-1, with 11 bases matching TRBD2. Germline CDR1 reads SGHDT; CDR2 reads YYEEEE. The CDR3 loop spans 15 amino acids. The trim removed 5 bases at V and 5 bases at J, leaving 6 bases unmatched. CDR3 sequence (DNA): TGTGCCAGCAGGAAACCGGGACTAGCGGACAATGAGCAGTTCTTC. This encodes CASRKPGLADNEQFF. Filled out from reference TRBV5-6 and TRBJ2-1, the complete variable domain reads DAGVTQSPTHLIKTRGQQVTLRCSPKSGHDTVSWYQQALGQGPQFIFQYYEEEERQRGNFPDRFSGHQFPNYSSELNVNALLLGDSALYLCASRKPGLADNEQFFGPGTRLTVL.

The chain employs TRBV30 and TRBJ2-6; perhaps D is TRBD1 or TRBD2 (5 bases each). Trimming shortened V by 0 bases and J by 0 bases, and 15 bases separated the two germline ends. The CDR3 length is 18 residues. Germline V gene lookup returns CDR1 GTSNPN and CDR2 SVGIG (reference sequence). The CDR3 coding sequence is TGTGCCTGGAGTGTACTGGCAGGGAGTAGCTCTGGGGCCAACGTCCTGACTTTC. This codes for CAWSVLAGSSSGANVLTF.

This clone was counted between two and nine times. The V gene is TRBV5-1, the J gene TRBJ1-2; the match to TRBD1 covers 9 bases. The CDR3 sequence is 15 residues long. V shed 0 bases, J shed 2 bases, and the junction held 2 bases outside the gene matches. Germline CDR1 SGHRS, CDR2 YFSETQ. The CDR3 is CASSLVGTGNYGYTF. CDR3 coding DNA: TGCGCCAGCAGCTTGGTAGGGACAGGGAACTATGGCTACACCTTC.

The genes are TRBV12-3 or TRBV12-4 and TRBJ2-7, with 11 bases matching TRBD2. The length of the CDR3 is 12 residues. Trimming removed 8 bases from V and 3 bases from J; junction bases left unmatched: 0. The CDR3 bases are TGTGCCAGCGGGACTAGCGGCTACGAGCAGTACTTC. It is translated as CASGTSGYEQYF.

The chain has TRBV9 and TRBJ2-7; no firm D call. Germline lookup yields CDR1 SGDLS and CDR2 YYNGEE. Deletions cut 0 bases from V and 2 bases from J, with 6 bases between. CDR3 length: 13 residues. The chain's CDR3 is CASSVGSPYEQYF. The CDR3 DNA is TGTGCCAGCAGCGTAGGGTCCCCCTACGAGCAGTACTTC.

The CDR3 protein is CASRGGLEQYF. The CDR3 coding sequence is TGTGCCAGCAGAGGGGGCCTCGAGCAGTACTTC. The chain recombines TRBV27 with TRBJ2-7, with 7 bases that match TRBD1. Germline V CDR1 and CDR2: MNHEY, SMNVEV (reference sequence). This CDR3 contains 11 residues. V dropped 6 bases and J dropped 6; count of bases not matched to a gene: 2.

The chain's CDR3 is CASSQAAGGPGEQFF. CDR3 bases: TGCGCCAGCAGCCAAGCAGCGGGAGGGCCTGGTGAGCAGTTCTTC. The chain couples TRBV4-1 to TRBJ2-1; TRBD2 matches at 10 bases. From germline, CDR1 is MGHRA and CDR2 YSYEKL. Trimming at V came to 1 base and at J to 9 bases, leaving 6 bases not matched to a gene. The CDR3 covers 15 residues.

This clone showed up just a few times. This chain connects TRBV18 to TRBJ1-1; D ambiguous. This CDR3 comprises 15 residues. Trimming removed 2 bases at V and 4 bases at J, with 14 bases between. Per germline, CDR1 KGHSH and CDR2 LQKENI. The CDR3 coding sequence is TGTGCCAGCTCACCAGGGGTCCTAAAGGGCACTGAAGCTTTCTTT. Amino acid sequence: CASSPGVLKGTEAFF.

The rearrangement links TRBV4-1 to TRBJ2-7; tentatively, D is TRBD1 (6 bases). In germline, CDR1 is MGHRA, CDR2 YSYEKL. Trimming removed 1 base at V and 4 bases at J, with 11 bases between. This CDR3 is built from 14 residues. CDR3 nucleotides: TGCGCCAGCAGCCAAGTCCAGGGGAGATACGAGCAGTACTTC. This gives the protein CASSQVQGRYEQYF.

CDR3 region: CASSLGLGGQLGSQHF. CDR3 nucleotide sequence: TGTGCCAGCAGTTTAGGCTTAGGGGGACAGCTGGGGTCCCAGCATTTT. The chain is built from TRBV28 and TRBJ1-5; 7 positions match TRBD1. V was clipped by 2 bases and J by 11 bases; unmatched bases: 15. CDR1 MDHEN and CDR2 SYDVKM come from the germline V gene. CDR3 length: 16 residues.

This clone was detected once. The chain recombines TRBV6-6 with TRBJ2-7, with D unresolved. This CDR3 has 15 amino acids. CDR1 and CDR2 (germline): MNHNY, SVGAGI (reference sequence). Trimming stripped 3 bases from V and 2 bases from J, with 14 bases between. CDR3 DNA: TGTGCCAGCAGTTATTCCGAGCCTGTTACCTACGAGCAGTACTTC. It encodes CASSYSEPVTYEQYF.

This clone was observed a few times. The gene calls are TRBV13 and TRBJ1-1; 7 nucleotides align to TRBD1. The CDR3 length is 15 residues. J was trimmed by 9 bases and V by 5 bases; bases with no gene match: 15. The V gene's germline CDR1 is PRHDT and CDR2 FYEKMQ (reference sequence). The CDR3 spells CASSVTRGGVEKAFF. The CDR3 coding sequence is TGTGCCAGCAGCGTGACCAGGGGGGGTGTTGAGAAAGCTTTCTTT.

This clone was picked up one time. The DNA of the CDR3 is TGTGCCAGCAGCCCTCGACTAGCGGGTGCCCTGAGGAAGACCCAGTACTTC. Residues: CASSPRLAGALRKTQYF. This sequence joins TRBV7-2 and TRBJ2-5, with TRBD2 identical over 10 bases. V trimming: 5 bases; J trimming: 6 bases; junction bases outside the gene matches: 15. The CDR3 covers 17 residues. The germline gives CDR1 SGHTA, CDR2 FQGNSA.